A selection of T cell receptor beta chains follows, all from one sample in a study of spatial heterogeneity in lung cancer. TCRdb re-called the 5' RACE reads with MiXCR, one entry per CDR3 protein. Of around 4,200 distinct CDR3 sequences listed, roughly 10% are singletons. This specimen consisted of lung tumor tissue, obtained at surgery. These receptors originate from a male donor with early-stage non-small cell lung cancer. Each CDR3 is given with its conserved first and last residue. The D gene is left open where the match is weak. Not all rows give a size; the values are once, few, many and, for expanded clones, a class.

clone size: medium-sized
J gene: TRBJ2-7
D gene: TRBD1
V gene: TRBV5-1
CDR3 DNA: TGCGCCAGCAGCTTTCAACAGGGGGTAAACGAGCAGTACTTC
CDR3 protein: CASSFQQGVNEQYF

clone size: medium-sized
J gene: TRBJ2-4
D gene: -
V gene: TRBV20-1
CDR3 DNA: TGCAGTGCTAGTAAAAACATTCAGTACTTC
CDR3 protein: CSASKNIQYF

clone size: -
J gene: TRBJ2-3
D gene: -
V gene: TRBV11-2
CDR3 DNA: TGTGCCAGCAGCTTTGTAGGTTTGGGAGATACGCAGTATTTT
CDR3 protein: CASSFVGLGDTQYF

clone size: few
J gene: TRBJ1-2
D gene: -
V gene: TRBV6-2/TRBV6-3
CDR3 DNA: TGTGCCAGCAGTCGACCACTATGGCAACTAAGTGGCTATGGCTACACCTTC
CDR3 protein: CASSRPLWQLSGYGYTF

clone size: few
J gene: TRBJ1-2
D gene: TRBD1
V gene: TRBV7-9
CDR3 DNA: TGTGCCAGCAGCCCTACGACAGGGGTCTATGGCTACACCTTC
CDR3 protein: CASSPTTGVYGYTF

clone size: medium-sized
J gene: TRBJ1-2
D gene: -
V gene: TRBV7-8
CDR3 DNA: TGTGCCAGCAGCTTCATAGGATCGGCAGCCACTGATCTCGACTATGGCTACACCTTC
CDR3 protein: CASSFIGSAATDLDYGYTF

clone size: few
J gene: TRBJ1-3
D gene: TRBD1
V gene: TRBV12-3/TRBV12-4
CDR3 DNA: TGTGCCAGCAGCCAGGACAGGGGGACACTCTCTGGAAACACCATATATTTT
CDR3 protein: CASSQDRGTLSGNTIYF

clone size: -
J gene: TRBJ2-7
D gene: -
V gene: TRBV7-9
CDR3 DNA: TGTGCCAGCAGCTATTGGGTTTCTGAGCAGTACTTC
CDR3 protein: CASSYWVSEQYF

clone size: -
J gene: TRBJ1-2
D gene: -
V gene: TRBV7-6
CDR3 DNA: TGTGCCAGCAGCCCCAGGCCAGGCCTCGGGCTCTATTATGGCTACACCTTC
CDR3 protein: CASSPRPGLGLYYGYTF

clone size: few
J gene: TRBJ2-5
D gene: TRBD2
V gene: TRBV20-1
CDR3 DNA: TGCAGTGCTAGAGGGACTAGGGGCAAAGAGACCCAGTACTTC
CDR3 protein: CSARGTRGKETQYF